What follows are 13 T cell receptor beta chains derived from one specimen sequenced in a study of blood T cell repertoires in COVID-19. Clones were sequenced by immunoSEQ multiplex PCR, and TCRdb holds only the in-frame ones, with some missing. Among around 190,000 clones listed, approximately 78% were seen once. Sample: PBMCs or T cells enriched from blood (not recorded which). These receptors all stem from a man between 40 and 49 years old who had recovered from COVID-19.

This chain connects TRBV12-5 to TRBJ2-7, with TRBD2 matching over 8 bases. With 7 bases clipped from V and 0 bases from J, the junction kept 5 bases outside the gene matches. There are 14 residues in the CDR3. Germline lookup yields CDR1 LGHNT and CDR2 FRNRAP. The DNA of the CDR3 is TGTGCTAGTGTCCGGGGGGGCGGCTCCTACGAGCAGTACTTC. It specifies CASVRGGGSYEQYF.

The chain carries TRBV9 and TRBJ2-6; 9 nucleotides match TRBD1. The CDR3 runs 18 residues. Germline V CDR1 and CDR2: SGDLS, YYNGEE. With 4 bases clipped from V and 1 base from J, the junction kept 9 bases outside the gene matches. The CDR3 protein is CASSPLDRGLSGANVLTF. CDR3 coding DNA: TGTGCCAGCAGCCCCCTGGACAGGGGATTATCTGGGGCCAACGTCCTGACTTTC.

V usage is TRBV5-4 and J usage is TRBJ1-4; TRBD1 is a possible D gene (5 bases). The CDR3 has 14 residues. Trimming cost V 1 base and J 2 bases, with 6 bases left between them. Germline CDR1 is SGHNT and CDR2 is YYREEE (reference sequence). CDR3 nucleotide sequence: TGTGCCAGCAGCTTGCCAGGGACTAATGAAAAACTGTTTTTT. Its protein is CASSLPGTNEKLFF. Based on the CDR3 plus reference TRBV5-4 and TRBJ1-4, the full variable domain is ETGVTQSPTHLIKTRGQQVTLRCSSQSGHNTVSWYQQALGQGPQFIFQYYREEENGRGNFPPRFSGLQFPNYSSELNVNALELDDSALYLCASSLPGTNEKLFFGSGTQLSVL.

CDR3 protein: CASSLVTRRVNFPNTEAFF. The CDR3 DNA is TGCGCCAGCAGCTTGGTAACCCGTCGCGTCAATTTCCCGAACACTGAAGCTTTCTTT. This chain links TRBV5-1 with TRBJ1-1; D ambiguous. The germline V gene encodes CDR1 SGHRS and CDR2 YFSETQ. CDR3 length: 19 amino acids. Deletions cut 0 bases from V and 1 base from J, with 22 bases between.

This clone was detected only once. This sequence joins TRBV4-1 and TRBJ1-1; 7 nucleotides match TRBD1. This CDR3 has 14 amino acids. CDR1 is MGHRA, CDR2 YSYEKL, per germline. V shed 2 bases and J 9 bases; nucleotides not matched to a gene: 9. The CDR3 bases are TGCGCCAGCAGCCAAACAGGAGTGGGACAGAAAGCTTTCTTT. This gives the protein CASSQTGVGQKAFF.

The chain recombines TRBV27 with TRBJ1-1, with D perhaps TRBD1 (5 bases). V shed 2 bases and J shed 1 base, with 8 bases lying between them. The CDR3 is 14 amino acids. Germline V gives CDR1 MNHEY, CDR2 SMNVEV (reference sequence). In nucleotides, the CDR3 is TGTGCCAGCAGTTTAGGAAGGGGGAACACTGAAGCTTTCTTT. This gives the protein CASSLGRGNTEAFF.

This clone appeared many times. This chain uses TRBV9 with TRBJ2-1, with TRBD2 identical over 16 bases. This CDR3 comprises 17 residues. J lost 8 bases, V lost 0 bases, and 5 bases had no gene match. CDR1 SGDLS and CDR2 YYNGEE come from the germline V gene. In DNA, the CDR3 is TGTGCCAGCAGCGTAGGAGGAGGGACTAGCGGGAGGGATGAGCAGTTCTTC. Translation gives CASSVGGGTSGRDEQFF.

The chain uses TRBV19 and TRBJ2-4; D is uncertain. The V gene lost 5 bases and the J gene lost 0 bases, with 11 bases spanning the gap. CDR1 LNHDA and CDR2 SQIVND come from the germline V gene (reference sequence). CDR3 size: 15 residues. The DNA of the CDR3 is TGTGCCAGTAGTCCTACAGAACTAGCCAAAAACATTCAGTACTTC. It yields the protein CASSPTELAKNIQYF.

The CDR3 here is CASSGDRVDGYTF. The CDR3 DNA follows: TGTGCCAGCAGTGGGGACAGGGTCGATGGCTACACCTTC. V gene TRBV2 combines with J gene TRBJ1-2; 9 bases agree with TRBD1. Unmatched junction bases numbered 3, after V lost 4 bases and J lost 6 bases. Germline CDR1 is SNHLY and CDR2 is FYNNEI. The CDR3 has 13 amino acids.

This sequence joins TRBV3-1 (or the pseudogene TRBV3-2) and TRBJ1-3; 7 bases are shared with TRBD1. The length of the CDR3 is 13 residues. Germline values: CDR1 LGHDT, CDR2 YNNKEL (reference sequence). Trimming at V came to 6 bases and at J to 5 bases, leaving 4 bases not matched to a gene. This CDR3 is CASRTGNRNTIYF. CDR3 bases: TGTGCCAGCAGGACAGGGAACAGAAACACCATATATTTT.

The genes are TRBV7-8 and TRBJ1-1; D not certain. The CDR3 runs to 13 residues. The V gene lost 5 bases and the J gene lost 1 base, with 8 bases spanning the gap. Germline CDR1 reads SGHVS; CDR2 reads FQNEAQ. DNA of the CDR3: TGTGCCAGCAGCCAAACACAGAACACTGAAGCTTTCTTT. The encoded protein is CASSQTQNTEAFF.

This clone was seen just once. This sequence joins TRBV4-1 and TRBJ1-2; unclear D gene. With 1 base removed from V and 13 bases from J, the gap between germline ends came to 13 bases. The CDR3 is made up of 12 amino acids. Germline assignment: CDR1 MGHRA and CDR2 YSYEKL. CDR3 amino acids: CASSQGERDRTF. The CDR3 nucleotides read TGCGCCAGCAGCCAAGGGGAGAGGGATCGCACCTTC.

The chain recombines TRBV2 with TRBJ1-5; tentative D call: TRBD1 (5 bases). The germline V gene encodes CDR1 SNHLY and CDR2 FYNNEI. Trimming removed 6 bases from V and 8 bases from J, with 14 bases in between. The CDR3 extends over 13 amino acids. The DNA of the CDR3 is TGTGCCAGCAGAACCCAGGGTAGCAAGCCCCAGCATTTT. Its protein product is CASRTQGSKPQHF.